The sequence of this TCR beta chain was determined in a study of OX40 agonist ivuxolimab in advanced cancers. Study in general: Patients got intravenous ivuxolimab at 0.01 to 10 mg/kg every 2 weeks. Approximately 40% of patients had received prior checkpoint inhibitor therapy.

Blood draws occurred at baseline, cycle 4 day 1, and cycle 7 day 1. With V trimmed by 5 bases and J by 0 bases, 4 bases remained unmatched. This CDR3 has 15 residues. The V gene's germline CDR1 is MNHEY and CDR2 SVGAGI. Produced via immunoSEQ multiplex PCR; TCRdb's table is partial and in-frame only. The profile shows approximately 130,000 clones, roughly nine tenths of them singletons. The input for sequencing was CD4+ or CD8+ T cells sorted from blood, taken in a trial of the OX40 agonist ivuxolimab. This TCR was recovered from an adult with an advanced solid tumor such as melanoma, head and neck, liver or kidney cancer. V and J are TRBV6-5 and TRBJ2-4; 7 positions agree with TRBD2. The CDR3 loop is CASSLSGLAKNIQYF. The CDR3 DNA sequence: TGTGCCAGCAGTCTTAGCGGGTTAGCCAAAAACATTCAGTACTTC.